The present T cell receptor (beta chain) was sequenced within a study of blood T cell repertoires in COVID-19. Across the study: Researchers got acute and convalescent COVID-19 samples from the United States, Italy and Spain. Sample material is recorded as cDNA or gDNA derived from T cells, B-cell-depleted T cells, or PBMCs.

This CDR3 spans 16 amino acids. Germline assignment: CDR1 SGDLS and CDR2 YYNGEE. Germline trimming cut 4 bases from V and 4 bases from J; bases unmatched to any gene: 6. The assay was immunoSEQ multiplex PCR, and TCRdb's table has in-frame clones only and misses some. The repertoire holds hundreds of thousands of clones, approximately 83% seen once, with around 9.6% in the top ten. The rearrangement joins TRBV9 to TRBJ2-1; 12 bases fit TRBD2. Sequenced sample: peripheral blood. The clonotype comes from a woman older than 75 with acute or convalescent COVID-19. The CDR3 sequence is CASSPRLAGAYNEQFF. The CDR3 region has the DNA TGTGCCAGCAGCCCTCGACTAGCGGGGGCTTACAATGAGCAGTTCTTC.